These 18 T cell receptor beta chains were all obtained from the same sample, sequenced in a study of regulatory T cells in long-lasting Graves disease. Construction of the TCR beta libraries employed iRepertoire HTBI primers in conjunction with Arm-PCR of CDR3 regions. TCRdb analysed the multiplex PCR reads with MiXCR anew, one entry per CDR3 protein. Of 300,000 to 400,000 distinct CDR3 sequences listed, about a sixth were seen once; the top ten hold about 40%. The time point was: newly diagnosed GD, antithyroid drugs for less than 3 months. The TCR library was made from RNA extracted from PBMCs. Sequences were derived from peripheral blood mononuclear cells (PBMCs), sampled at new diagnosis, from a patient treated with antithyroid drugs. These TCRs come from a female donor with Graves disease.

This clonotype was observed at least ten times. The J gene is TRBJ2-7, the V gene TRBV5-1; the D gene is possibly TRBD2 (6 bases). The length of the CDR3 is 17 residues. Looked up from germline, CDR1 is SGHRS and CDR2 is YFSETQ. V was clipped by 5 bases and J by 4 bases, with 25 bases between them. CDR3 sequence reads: CASRVAGGGRGHYEQYF. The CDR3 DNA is TGCGCCAGCAGGGTCGCCGGTGGAGGGCGCGGCCATTACGAGCAGTACTTC.

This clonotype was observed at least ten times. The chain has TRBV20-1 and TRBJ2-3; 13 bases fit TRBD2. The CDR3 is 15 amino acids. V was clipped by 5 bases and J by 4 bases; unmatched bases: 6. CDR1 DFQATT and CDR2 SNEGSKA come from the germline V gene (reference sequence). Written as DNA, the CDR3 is TGCAGTGCTGTAACTAGCGGGAGGGATGCAGATACGCAGTATTTT. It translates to CSAVTSGRDADTQYF.

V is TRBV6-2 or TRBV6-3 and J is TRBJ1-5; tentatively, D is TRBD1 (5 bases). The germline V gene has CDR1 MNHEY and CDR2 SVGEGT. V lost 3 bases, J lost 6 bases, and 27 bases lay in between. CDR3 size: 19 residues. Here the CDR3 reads CASSYDLLIQAPRVQPQHF. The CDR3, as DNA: TGTGCCAGCAGTTATGACTTACTGATACAGGCGCCCAGGGTTCAGCCCCAGCATTTT.

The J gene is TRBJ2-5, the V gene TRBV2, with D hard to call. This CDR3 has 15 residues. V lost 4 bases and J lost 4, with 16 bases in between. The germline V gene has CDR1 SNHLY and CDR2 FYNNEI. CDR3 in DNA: TGTGCCAGCAGTGGGTACGCCCCGCAGCGAGAGACCCAGTACTTC. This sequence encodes CASSGYAPQRETQYF.

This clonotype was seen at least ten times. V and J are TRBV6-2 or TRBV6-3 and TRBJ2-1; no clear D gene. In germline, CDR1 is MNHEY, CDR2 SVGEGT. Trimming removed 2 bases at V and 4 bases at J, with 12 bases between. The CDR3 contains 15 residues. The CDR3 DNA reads TGTGCCAGCAGTTACGCGGCTAGAGGATACAATGAGCAGTTCTTC. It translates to CASSYAARGYNEQFF.

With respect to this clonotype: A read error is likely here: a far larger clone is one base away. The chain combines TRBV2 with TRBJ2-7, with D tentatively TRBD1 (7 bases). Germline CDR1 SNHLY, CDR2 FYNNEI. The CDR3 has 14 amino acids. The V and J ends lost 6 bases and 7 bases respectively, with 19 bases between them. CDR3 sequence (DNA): TGTGCCAGCAGGGAGGGACAGCGATACAATGAGCAGTACTTC. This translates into CASREGQRYNEQYF.

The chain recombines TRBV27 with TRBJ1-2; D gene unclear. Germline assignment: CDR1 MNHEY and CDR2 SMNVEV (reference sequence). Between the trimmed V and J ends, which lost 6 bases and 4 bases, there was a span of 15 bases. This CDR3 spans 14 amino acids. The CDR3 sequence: CASRPQKYAYGYTF. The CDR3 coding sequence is TGTGCCAGCAGACCCCAGAAATATGCCTATGGCTACACCTTC.

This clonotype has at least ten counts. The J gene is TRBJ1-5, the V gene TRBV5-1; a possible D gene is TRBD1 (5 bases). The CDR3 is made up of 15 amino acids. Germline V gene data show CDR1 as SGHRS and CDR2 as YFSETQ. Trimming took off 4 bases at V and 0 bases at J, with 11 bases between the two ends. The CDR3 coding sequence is TGCGCCAGCAGCATCACAGGAGGTAGCAATCAGCCCCAGCATTTT. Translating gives CASSITGGSNQPQHF.

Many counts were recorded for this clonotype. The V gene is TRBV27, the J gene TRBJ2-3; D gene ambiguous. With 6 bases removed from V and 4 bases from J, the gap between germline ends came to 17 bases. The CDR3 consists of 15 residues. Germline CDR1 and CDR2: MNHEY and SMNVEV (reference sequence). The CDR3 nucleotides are TGTGCCAGCAGGAAGGACCAGACCCCCCCAGATACGCAGTATTTT. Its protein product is CASRKDQTPPDTQYF.

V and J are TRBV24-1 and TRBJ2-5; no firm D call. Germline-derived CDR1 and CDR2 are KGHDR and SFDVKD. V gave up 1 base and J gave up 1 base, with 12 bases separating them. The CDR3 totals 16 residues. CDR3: CATSDFQAGTQETQYF. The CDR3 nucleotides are TGTGCCACCAGTGATTTTCAGGCCGGTACCCAAGAGACCCAGTACTTC.

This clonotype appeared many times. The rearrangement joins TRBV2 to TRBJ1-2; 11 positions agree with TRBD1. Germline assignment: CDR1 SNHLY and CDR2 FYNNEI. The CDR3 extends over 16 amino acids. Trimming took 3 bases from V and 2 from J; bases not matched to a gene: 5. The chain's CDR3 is CASSDQDRGRNYGYTF. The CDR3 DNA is TGTGCCAGCAGTGACCAGGACAGGGGGCGCAACTATGGCTACACCTTC.

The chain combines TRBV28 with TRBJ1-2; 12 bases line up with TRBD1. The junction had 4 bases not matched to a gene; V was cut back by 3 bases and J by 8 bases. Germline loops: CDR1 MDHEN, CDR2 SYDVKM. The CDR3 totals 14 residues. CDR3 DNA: TGTGCCAGCAGTTTCCAAGGGACAGGGGGCGGCTACACCTTC. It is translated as CASSFQGTGGGYTF.

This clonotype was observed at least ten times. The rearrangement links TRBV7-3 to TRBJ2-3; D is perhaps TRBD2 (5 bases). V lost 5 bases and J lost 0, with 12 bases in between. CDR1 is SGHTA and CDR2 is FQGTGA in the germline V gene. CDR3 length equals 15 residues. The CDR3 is CASSPRGGSTDTQYF. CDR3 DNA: TGTGCCAGCAGCCCCCGAGGCGGGAGCACAGATACGCAGTATTTT.

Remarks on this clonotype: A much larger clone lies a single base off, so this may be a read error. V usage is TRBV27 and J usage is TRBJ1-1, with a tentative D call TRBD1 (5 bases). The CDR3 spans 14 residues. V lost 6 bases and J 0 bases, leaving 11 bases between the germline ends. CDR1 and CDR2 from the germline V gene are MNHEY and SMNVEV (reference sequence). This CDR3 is CASREGRMNTEAFF. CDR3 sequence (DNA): TGTGCCAGCAGGGAGGGACGGATGAACACTGAAGCTTTCTTT.

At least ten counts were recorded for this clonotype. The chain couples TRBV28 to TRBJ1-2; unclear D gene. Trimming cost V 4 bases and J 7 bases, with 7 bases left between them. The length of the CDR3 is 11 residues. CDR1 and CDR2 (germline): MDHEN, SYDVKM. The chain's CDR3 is CASSSLPGYTF. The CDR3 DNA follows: TGTGCCAGCAGTTCTCTCCCTGGCTACACCTTC.

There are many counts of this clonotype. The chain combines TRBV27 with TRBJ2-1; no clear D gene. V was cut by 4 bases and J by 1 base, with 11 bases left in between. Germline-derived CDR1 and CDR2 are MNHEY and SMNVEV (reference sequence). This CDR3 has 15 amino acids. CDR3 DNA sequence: TGTGCCAGCAGTTATCCGGGCGAGTCCTACAATGAGCAGTTCTTC. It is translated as CASSYPGESYNEQFF.

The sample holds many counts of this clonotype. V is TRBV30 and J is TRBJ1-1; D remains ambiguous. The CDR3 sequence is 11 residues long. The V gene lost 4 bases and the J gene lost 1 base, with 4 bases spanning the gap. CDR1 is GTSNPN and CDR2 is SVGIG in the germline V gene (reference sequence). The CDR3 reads CAWMGNTEAFF. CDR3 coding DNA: TGTGCCTGGATGGGGAACACTGAAGCTTTCTTT.

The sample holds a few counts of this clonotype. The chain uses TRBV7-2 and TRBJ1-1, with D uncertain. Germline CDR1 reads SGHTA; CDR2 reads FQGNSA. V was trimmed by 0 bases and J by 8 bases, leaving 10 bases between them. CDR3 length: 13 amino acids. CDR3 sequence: CASSLALVGEAFF. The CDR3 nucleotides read TGTGCCAGCAGCTTAGCGCTTGTGGGGGAAGCTTTCTTT.